This record covers a single T cell receptor beta chain. As yet, its antigen is unknown. The sample comes from a study of Ad26.COV2.S vaccination and SARS-CoV-2 variants. Study as a whole: Ad26.COV2.S, an intramuscular injection, was given once or twice 56 days apart. Study results and limitations: Spike-specific TCR breadth was greater in vaccine than placebo recipients. Total responses of T cells may have been underestimated by the analyses of TCR breadth and depth.

V was cut by 4 bases and J by 3 bases, with 4 bases left in between. The CDR3 loop spans 11 amino acids. Per the germline V gene, CDR1 is MNHEY and CDR2 is SMNVEV (reference sequence). Treatment here: about 20 received Ad26.COV2.S at low or high dose, single or two shots; roughly five received placebo; per-sample allocation not given. Following the first vaccine or placebo injection, samples were taken on day 63. SARS-CoV-2 spike from the Wuhan strain was encoded by the vaccine, an Ad26 vector. Measured with immunoSEQ multiplex PCR; TCRdb has only the in-frame clones, and not every one. Of roughly 700,000 clones listed, around 89% were seen once; the top ten hold approximately 1.5%.

The clonotype originates from a person aged 18 to 59 who received the Ad26.COV2.S COVID-19 vaccine or a placebo. The specimen was peripheral blood, collected in a trial of Ad26.COV2.S vaccine versus placebo. This rearrangement joins TRBV27 to TRBJ2-7; D is unclear. CDR3 DNA: TGTGCCAGCAGTTCGTACTACGAGCAGTACTTC. Protein sequence: CASSSYYEQYF.